The 24 T cell receptor beta chains below come from one sample, sequenced in a study of blood T cell repertoires in COVID-19. Assay: immunoSEQ multiplex PCR; the TCRdb copy retains only in-frame clones and omits some. The sample lists 100,000 to 150,000 clones; around 89% were seen once. Material: peripheral blood. The receptors were gathered from a man between 60 and 75 years old with COVID-19, enrolled during active disease.

This rearrangement joins TRBV5-1 to TRBJ1-5; tentatively, D is TRBD1 (6 bases). V was trimmed by 2 bases and J by 0 bases, leaving 9 bases between them. This CDR3 has 15 residues. Germline V gene data show CDR1 as SGHRS and CDR2 as YFSETQ. The CDR3 DNA reads TGCGCCAGCAGCTTAGGGGGGGTTAGCAATCAGCCCCAGCATTTT. Amino acid sequence: CASSLGGVSNQPQHF.

This rearrangement joins TRBV9 to TRBJ2-7; the match to TRBD2 covers 10 bases. Germline V gives CDR1 SGDLS, CDR2 YYNGEE. The CDR3 is 17 amino acids. Trimming at V came to 2 bases and at J to 7 bases, leaving 15 bases not matched to a gene. CDR3 residues: CASSVGRASGGPWEQYF. In DNA form, the CDR3 reads TGTGCCAGCAGCGTTGGTAGGGCTAGCGGGGGCCCTTGGGAGCAGTACTTC.

This rearrangement joins TRBV4-1 to TRBJ2-1; 13 nucleotides match TRBD2. The CDR3 extends over 18 amino acids. V dropped 0 bases and J dropped 9; count of bases not matched to a gene: 11. CDR1 and CDR2 (germline): MGHRA, YSYEKL. The chain's CDR3 is CASSQDAFRTSGGVEQFF. Written as DNA, the CDR3 is TGCGCCAGCAGCCAAGACGCCTTCAGGACTAGCGGGGGAGTTGAGCAGTTCTTC.

This clone was observed once. The chain is built from TRBV19 and TRBJ2-3, with 8 bases identical to TRBD2. CDR1 is LNHDA, CDR2 SQIVND, per germline (reference sequence). Trimming cost V 9 bases and J 6 bases; bases outside gene matches: 5. The CDR3 totals 12 residues. This chain's CDR3 is CASCPGGDTQYF. CDR3 sequence (DNA): TGTGCCAGCTGTCCGGGAGGGGATACGCAGTATTTT.

The V gene is TRBV9, the J gene TRBJ2-5; D might be TRBD1 (6 bases). The CDR3 is 15 residues long. Between the trimmed V and J ends, which lost 1 base and 3 bases, there was a span of 13 bases. Germline assignment: CDR1 SGDLS and CDR2 YYNGEE. CDR3 DNA sequence: TGTGCCAGCAGCGTACACACAGGGTCGGAAGAGACCCAGTACTTC. It encodes CASSVHTGSEETQYF.

Here the CDR3 reads CASSYEGQGIFGAFF. CDR3 DNA sequence: TGTGCCAGCAGTTACGAGGGTCAGGGGATATTTGGAGCTTTCTTT. This sequence joins TRBV6-5 and TRBJ1-1; the D gene is possibly TRBD1 (6 bases). The V gene's germline CDR1 is MNHEY and CDR2 SVGAGI. V dropped 2 bases and J dropped 10 bases, with 20 bases sitting between them. This CDR3 region has 15 residues.

CDR3 loop: CASTEETGISPLHF. The CDR3 DNA is TGTGCCAGCACGGAAGAGACAGGGATTTCACCCCTCCACTTT. The rearrangement joins TRBV27 to TRBJ1-6; 7 nucleotides line up with TRBD1. CDR1 is MNHEY, CDR2 SMNVEV, per germline (reference sequence). The CDR3 spans 14 residues. Trimming took 7 bases from V and 9 from J; bases not matched to a gene: 9.

The rearrangement links TRBV4-2 to TRBJ1-2; 7 positions match TRBD1. This CDR3 spans 12 amino acids. Germline loops: CDR1 LGHNA, CDR2 YNFKEQ. The V and J ends lost 8 bases and 9 bases, in that order; junction bases with no gene match: 9. This CDR3 reads CASGTGQARYTF. The CDR3 DNA sequence: TGTGCCAGCGGGACCGGACAGGCTCGCTACACCTTC.

V is TRBV28 and J is TRBJ2-3, with a weak D call TRBD2 (5 bases). Looked up from germline, CDR1 is MDHEN and CDR2 is SYDVKM. V lost 3 bases and J lost 0, with 25 bases in between. This CDR3 region has 20 residues. CDR3 bases: TGTGCCAGCAGTTTTAATATTAATGGAGGACCAAGCACTAGCACAGATACGCAGTATTTT. Amino acid sequence: CASSFNINGGPSTSTDTQYF.

The V call is TRBV30, the J call TRBJ2-6; D remains unclear. This CDR3 has 16 residues. The V gene's germline CDR1 is GTSNPN and CDR2 SVGIG (reference sequence). Between the trimmed V and J ends, which lost 2 bases and 0 bases, there was a span of 11 bases. CDR3 coding DNA: TGTGCCTGGAGTCGTTACAGCAGCTCTGGGGCCAACGTCCTGACTTTC. Protein: CAWSRYSSSGANVLTF.

This chain connects TRBV9 to TRBJ1-1; 8 bases align to TRBD1. The junction had 13 bases not matched to a gene; V was cut back by 0 bases and J by 3 bases. The germline V gene encodes CDR1 SGDLS and CDR2 YYNGEE. The CDR3 is 18 residues long. The CDR3 spells CASSVEARSTGDHTEAFF. The CDR3 coding sequence is TGTGCCAGCAGCGTAGAGGCCCGCTCGACAGGGGACCACACTGAAGCTTTCTTT. The full variable domain, its missing parts supplied by reference TRBV9 and TRBJ1-1, is DSGVTQTPKHLITATGQRVTLRCSPRSGDLSVYWYQQSLDQGLQFLIQYYNGEERAKGNILERFSAQQFPDLHSELNLSSLELGDSALYFCASSVEARSTGDHTEAFFGQGTRLTVV.

In its sample, this clone was seen a few times. The chain employs TRBV3-1 (or the pseudogene TRBV3-2) and TRBJ1-1; D gene ambiguous. Germline CDR1 reads LGHDT; CDR2 reads YNNKEL (reference sequence). The CDR3 spans 12 residues. The germline V and J ends were trimmed by 2 bases and 11 bases, with 12 bases remaining between them. The CDR3 is CASSQLPGGAFF. The CDR3 coding sequence is TGTGCCAGCAGCCAACTCCCTGGCGGGGCTTTCTTT.

The chain uses TRBV30 and TRBJ1-1, with a possible D match to TRBD1 (5 bases). V lost 0 bases to trimming and J lost 1 base, with 9 bases between them. Germline CDR1 is GTSNPN and CDR2 is SVGIG (reference sequence). The CDR3 loop spans 14 amino acids. The CDR3 spells CAWSVLQGNTEAFF. CDR3 DNA sequence: TGTGCCTGGAGTGTACTGCAGGGGAACACTGAAGCTTTCTTT.

This chain links TRBV12-3 or TRBV12-4 with TRBJ1-5; D unresolved. CDR3 size: 13 residues. V lost 6 bases and J 5 bases, leaving 11 bases between the germline ends. The CDR3 loop reads CASSKFEHQPQHF. The CDR3 nucleotides are TGTGCCAGCAGCAAGTTTGAGCATCAGCCCCAGCATTTT.

V and J are TRBV19 and TRBJ1-4, with TRBD1 identical over 8 bases. This CDR3 has 19 amino acids. Germline CDR1 is LNHDA and CDR2 is SQIVND (reference sequence). The trim removed 5 bases at V and 2 bases at J, leaving 16 bases unmatched. The chain's CDR3 is CASSLLRGRQGITNEKLFF. The CDR3 DNA sequence: TGTGCCAGTAGTCTCCTCCGGGGGAGACAGGGGATTACTAATGAAAAACTGTTTTTT.

The V call is TRBV5-1, the J call TRBJ1-1; 10 nucleotides agree with TRBD1. V dropped 4 bases and J dropped 5; count of bases not matched to a gene: 8. Germline CDR1 is SGHRS and CDR2 is YFSETQ. The CDR3 runs 15 residues. CDR3 in DNA: TGCGCCAGCAGCCGTACCCCGGGACAGGGGACTGAAGCTTTCTTT. This gives the protein CASSRTPGQGTEAFF.

This chain connects TRBV9 to TRBJ2-1; D gene uncertain. V lost 3 bases to trimming and J lost 0 bases, with 13 bases between them. The CDR3 covers 16 residues. Germline-derived CDR1 and CDR2 are SGDLS and YYNGEE. This chain's CDR3 is CASSESVGFSYNEQFF. CDR3 DNA: TGTGCCAGCAGCGAGTCTGTCGGTTTCTCCTACAATGAGCAGTTCTTC.

In its sample, this clone was seen once. The chain is built from TRBV4-1 and TRBJ2-1; TRBD2 matches 13 bases. The germline gives CDR1 MGHRA, CDR2 YSYEKL. Germline trimming cut 0 bases from V and 9 bases from J; bases unmatched to any gene: 5. This CDR3 region has 16 residues. The CDR3 DNA sequence: TGCGCCAGCAGCCAAGATCCGACTAGCGGGGGGCCTGAGCAGTTCTTC. Translation: CASSQDPTSGGPEQFF.

The CDR3 sequence: CASSLSPFYEQYF. The CDR3 DNA reads as TGTGCCAGCAGTTTGTCCCCATTCTACGAGCAGTACTTC. The chain recombines TRBV27 with TRBJ2-7; D is uncertain. This CDR3 is built from 13 residues. Germline V gene sequence: CDR1 MNHEY, CDR2 SMNVEV (reference sequence). Trimming shortened V by 3 bases and J by 3 bases, and 9 bases separated the two germline ends.

CDR3 in DNA: TGTGCCAGCAGTTTCAGTGGCGGACAAACGTTCTCTGGAAACACCATATATTTT. Its protein is CASSFSGGQTFSGNTIYF. The chain uses TRBV28 and TRBJ1-3; tentative D call: TRBD1 (5 bases). V lost 3 bases, J lost 0 bases, and 18 bases lay in between. The CDR3 is made up of 18 amino acids. CDR1 and CDR2 from the germline V gene are MDHEN and SYDVKM. Full variable domain (rest looked up from reference TRBV28 and TRBJ1-3): DVKVTQSSRYLVKRTGEKVFLECVQDMDHENMFWYRQDPGLGLRLIYFSYDVKMKEKGDIPEGYSVSREKKERFSLILESASTNQTSMYLCASSFSGGQTFSGNTIYFGEGSWLTVV.

The J gene is TRBJ1-6, the V gene TRBV12-3 or TRBV12-4; unclear D gene. Trimming took off 6 bases at V and 7 bases at J, with 10 bases between the two ends. This CDR3 is 13 amino acids long. Here the CDR3 DNA reads TGTGCCAGCAGCGAACGAGGGAATTCACCCCTCCACTTT. Amino acid sequence: CASSERGNSPLHF.

The chain joins TRBV7-2 to TRBJ2-7; TRBD1 matches 10 bases. Germline loops: CDR1 SGHTA, CDR2 FQGNSA. V lost 5 bases, J lost 6 bases, and 13 bases stayed unmatched. CDR3 length: 16 residues. CDR3 coding DNA: TGTGCCAGCAGCCCACGCCCCGGGACAGGGGACGGCGAGCAGTACTTC. Translating gives CASSPRPGTGDGEQYF.

This sequence joins TRBV30 and TRBJ2-2; TRBD1 matches 11 bases. Germline CDR1 reads GTSNPN; CDR2 reads SVGIG (reference sequence). The junction had 7 bases not matched to a gene; V was cut back by 7 bases and J by 6 bases. CDR3 length equals 14 residues. This CDR3 reads CASKPGQGAGELFF. In nucleotides, the CDR3 is TGTGCCTCAAAACCGGGACAGGGGGCCGGGGAGCTGTTTTTT.

V is TRBV7-9 and J is TRBJ1-1, with D perhaps matching TRBD1 (5 bases). V was cut by 2 bases and J by 7 bases, with 8 bases left in between. The CDR3 runs 12 residues. The germline V gene has CDR1 SEHNR and CDR2 FQNEAQ (reference sequence). The CDR3 region is CASSLQGFEAFF. The DNA of the CDR3 is TGTGCCAGCAGCTTACAGGGTTTTGAAGCTTTCTTT.